These T cell receptor beta chains were read from a single sample in a study of blood T cells in healthy people across ages. TCRdb re-called the 5' RACE reads with MiXCR, one entry per CDR3 protein. The sample comprises roughly 1,100,000 distinct CDR3 sequences, almost 25% of which are singletons, and less than 0.85% rests with the top ten. These data also featured in a second study, about T cells of mothers and their children.

The sample taken for sequencing was blood. These TCRs come from a girl aged 2 to 10 in good health. Each CDR3 is given with its conserved first and last residue.

v_gene: TRBV4-2
j_gene: TRBJ2-5
CDR3aa: CASSSTIGADGETQYF

v_gene: TRBV7-9
j_gene: TRBJ2-5
CDR3aa: CASRPDRAQETQYF

v_gene: TRBV20-1
j_gene: TRBJ2-3
CDR3aa: CSVVAGTSTDTQYF

v_gene: TRBV6-1
j_gene: TRBJ2-2
CDR3aa: CTSSEVARGRIGAGELFF

v_gene: TRBV5-1
j_gene: TRBJ1-4
CDR3aa: CASSLSREDEKLFF

v_gene: TRBV20-1
j_gene: TRBJ2-2
CDR3aa: CSAKERTGYTGELFF

v_gene: TRBV27
j_gene: -
CDR3aa: CASSPSTSGRASGSFSEQYF

v_gene: TRBV4-2
j_gene: TRBJ1-2
CDR3aa: CAASQDLSRGGGYTF

v_gene: TRBV29-1
j_gene: TRBJ1-2
CDR3aa: CSVDREGGYTF

v_gene: TRBV5-1
j_gene: TRBJ1-1
CDR3aa: CASSLHLEAAEAFF

v_gene: TRBV5-1
j_gene: TRBJ1-1
CDR3aa: CASTGGDRGSKTEAFF

v_gene: TRBV9
j_gene: TRBJ2-2
CDR3aa: CASSGTPRTGELFF

v_gene: TRBV7-9
j_gene: TRBJ1-4
CDR3aa: CASDGPTNEKLFF

v_gene: TRBV7-8
j_gene: TRBJ2-3
CDR3aa: CASSFTGYGTDTQYF

v_gene: TRBV5-4
j_gene: TRBJ2-3
CDR3aa: CASRFWNRGTDTQYF

v_gene: TRBV3-1
j_gene: -
CDR3aa: CASSPRGTSGRGLYNEQFF

v_gene: TRBV28
j_gene: TRBJ1-2
CDR3aa: CASTGIGNYGYTF

v_gene: TRBV7-3
j_gene: TRBJ1-1
CDR3aa: CASSPGRGTNTEAFF

v_gene: TRBV11-3
j_gene: -
CDR3aa: CASSPRTGGGQRQFF

v_gene: TRBV5-1
j_gene: TRBJ2-7
CDR3aa: CASSSGTGKGEQYF

v_gene: TRBV12-3/TRBV12-4
j_gene: TRBJ1-2
CDR3aa: CASSPLRQGGGYTF

v_gene: TRBV10-3
j_gene: TRBJ2-7
CDR3aa: CAISELPGASGRYF

v_gene: TRBV27
j_gene: TRBJ2-1
CDR3aa: CASSSDRGDNEQFF

v_gene: TRBV7-2
j_gene: TRBJ1-2
CDR3aa: CTSSQGGNYGYTF

v_gene: TRBV2
j_gene: TRBJ2-2
CDR3aa: CASRGQGAGELFF

v_gene: TRBV12-3/TRBV12-4
j_gene: TRBJ2-3
CDR3aa: CASSLGTSGGADTQYF

v_gene: TRBV5-1
j_gene: TRBJ2-7
CDR3aa: CASSMGDSSAYEQYF

v_gene: TRBV20-1
j_gene: TRBJ2-5
CDR3aa: CSARGLGVGETQYF

v_gene: TRBV27
j_gene: TRBJ2-1
CDR3aa: CASSTEKDWDNEQFF

v_gene: TRBV3-1
j_gene: TRBJ1-2
CDR3aa: CASSQDLQRDRAYGYTF

v_gene: TRBV3-1
j_gene: -
CDR3aa: CASSPRGVTIYEQYF

v_gene: TRBV28
j_gene: TRBJ2-3
CDR3aa: CASSLLAGDGNTQYF

v_gene: TRBV29-1
j_gene: TRBJ2-5
CDR3aa: CSVEGIGQETQYF

v_gene: TRBV7-2
j_gene: -
CDR3aa: CASSLGGQAVYEQYF

v_gene: TRBV11-3
j_gene: TRBJ2-7
CDR3aa: CASSPLGAGGYEQYF

v_gene: TRBV10-3
j_gene: TRBJ1-2
CDR3aa: CATRKEEEREGYTF

v_gene: TRBV6-1
j_gene: TRBJ1-2
CDR3aa: CASSEAGTGDGYTF

v_gene: TRBV12-3/TRBV12-4
j_gene: TRBJ2-1
CDR3aa: CASSPLGAANNEQFF

v_gene: TRBV29-1
j_gene: TRBJ1-4
CDR3aa: CSVEFVGRGLGEKLFF

v_gene: TRBV28
j_gene: TRBJ2-3
CDR3aa: CASIYSEGSSRRDTQYF

v_gene: TRBV5-1
j_gene: TRBJ2-7
CDR3aa: CASSLGDRDSYEQYF

v_gene: TRBV5-5
j_gene: TRBJ2-5
CDR3aa: CASSLDRVAQETQYF

v_gene: TRBV20-1
j_gene: TRBJ2-5
CDR3aa: CSARDRRGGETQYF

v_gene: TRBV29-1
j_gene: -
CDR3aa: CSVFLRETQYF

v_gene: TRBV29-1
j_gene: TRBJ2-1
CDR3aa: CSVHDGGGPYNEQFF

v_gene: TRBV7-9
j_gene: TRBJ1-1
CDR3aa: CASRTTRNTEAFF

v_gene: TRBV5-1
j_gene: TRBJ2-5
CDR3aa: CASSYGGGIQETQYF

v_gene: TRBV25-1
j_gene: TRBJ1-3
CDR3aa: CASSESRPSGNTIYF

v_gene: TRBV7-2
j_gene: TRBJ1-2
CDR3aa: CASSIEPGQGPHYYGYTF

v_gene: TRBV7-3
j_gene: TRBJ2-5
CDR3aa: CASSSQAEEETQYF

v_gene: TRBV7-9
j_gene: TRBJ2-7
CDR3aa: CASSLSGQAFSYEQYF

v_gene: TRBV12-3/TRBV12-4
j_gene: TRBJ1-2
CDR3aa: CASSSDVDPVYGYTF

v_gene: TRBV7-2
j_gene: TRBJ1-5
CDR3aa: CASSFVRSGRSYQPQHF

v_gene: TRBV6-6
j_gene: TRBJ2-7
CDR3aa: CASSLGDYRMAYEQYF

v_gene: TRBV28
j_gene: TRBJ2-2
CDR3aa: CASSKTGGGGELFF

v_gene: TRBV27
j_gene: -
CDR3aa: CASSLRSPPFLRAYEQYF

v_gene: TRBV2
j_gene: TRBJ1-1
CDR3aa: CASSAGRETEAFF